The clone carrying this T cell receptor beta chain appeared once. The antigen is not known. The data derive from a study of a mutant IDH1 vaccine in newly diagnosed glioma. Overall study context: Treated patients had a mean age of approximately 40 years and a sex split that was around 60% male and around 38% female. Earlier care involved radiotherapy, temozolomide, or both, and the majority received both. Whole-study results and caveats: There seemed to be no relation between pseudoprogression and changes in top peripheral T cell clonotypes.

Documented time point: baseline, week 1 (first vaccination visit). Treatment given: pre-vaccination baseline after standard-of-care therapy. The table came from immunoSEQ multiplex PCR; TCRdb's copy has only in-frame clones and leaves some out. Of roughly 86,000 clones listed, about 80% were seen once; the top ten hold approximately 7.9%. J gave up 4 bases and V 8 bases, and 9 bases lay outside the gene matches. Germline V CDR1 and CDR2: LNHDA, SQIVND (reference sequence). The CDR3 is 14 amino acids. This receptor was obtained from a man aged 40-50 years with glioma. The chain has TRBV19 and TRBJ2-7; 9 bases match TRBD1. The source was PBMCs, collected from a glioma patient treated with radiotherapy, temozolomide or both. CDR3 bases: TGTGCCAGTGCATCGGACAGGGGAGGGTACGAGCAGTACTTC. Amino acids: CASASDRGGYEQYF.